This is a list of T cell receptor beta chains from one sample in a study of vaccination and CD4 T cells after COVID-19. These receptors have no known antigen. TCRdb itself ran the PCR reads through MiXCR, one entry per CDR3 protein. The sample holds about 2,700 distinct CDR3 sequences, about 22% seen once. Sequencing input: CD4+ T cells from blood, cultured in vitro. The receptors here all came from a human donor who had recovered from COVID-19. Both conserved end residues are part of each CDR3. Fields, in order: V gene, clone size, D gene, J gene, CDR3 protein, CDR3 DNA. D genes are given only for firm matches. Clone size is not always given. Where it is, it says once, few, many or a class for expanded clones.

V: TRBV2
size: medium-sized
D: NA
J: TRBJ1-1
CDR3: CASSEVQQITLNTEAFF
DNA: TGTGCCAGCAGTGAAGTACAGCAGATAACTTTAAACACTGAAGCTTTCTTT

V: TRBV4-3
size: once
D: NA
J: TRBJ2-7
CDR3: CASSQNAQGTYEQYF
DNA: TGCGCCAGCAGCCAAAACGCGCAGGGGACCTACGAGCAGTACTTC

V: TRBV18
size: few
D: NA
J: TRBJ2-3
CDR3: CASSPAAFPDTQYF
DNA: TGTGCCAGCTCACCGGCTGCGTTCCCAGATACGCAGTATTTT

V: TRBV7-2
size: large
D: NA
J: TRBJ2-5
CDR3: CASSLSLGETQYF
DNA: TGTGCCAGCAGCTTATCCCTGGGGGAGACCCAGTACTTC

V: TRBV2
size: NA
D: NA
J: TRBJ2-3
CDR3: CANSQWKRAPSTDTQYF
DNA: TGTGCCAACAGCCAATGGAAGAGGGCCCCTAGCACAGATACGCAGTATTTT

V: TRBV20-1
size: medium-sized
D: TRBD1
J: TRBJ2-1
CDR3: CSARDIGQGAYNEQFF
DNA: TGCAGTGCTAGAGATATCGGACAGGGGGCCTACAATGAGCAGTTCTTC

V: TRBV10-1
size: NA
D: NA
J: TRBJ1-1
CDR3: CASRRRATEAFF
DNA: TGCGCCAGCAGAAGACGGGCCACTGAAGCTTTCTTT

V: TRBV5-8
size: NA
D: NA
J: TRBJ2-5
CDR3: CASSSGGFQETQYF
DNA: TGTGCCAGCAGCTCCGGTGGCTTCCAAGAGACCCAGTACTTC

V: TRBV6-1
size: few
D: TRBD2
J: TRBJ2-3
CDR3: CASSGRMGGWTDTQYF
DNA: TGTGCCAGCAGTGGGCGGATGGGGGGGTGGACAGATACGCAGTATTTT

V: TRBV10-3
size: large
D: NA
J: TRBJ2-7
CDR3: CAISESVPGTPTRQYF
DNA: TGTGCCATCAGTGAGTCGGTCCCGGGGACCCCTACGAGGCAGTACTTC

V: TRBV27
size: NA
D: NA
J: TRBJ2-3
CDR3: CASSLRPTTDTQYF
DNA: TGTGCCAGCAGTTTAAGGCCCACCACAGATACGCAGTATTTT

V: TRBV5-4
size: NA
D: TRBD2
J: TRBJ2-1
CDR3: CASSITSGGWNEQFF
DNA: TGTGCCAGCAGCATCACTAGCGGGGGGTGGAATGAGCAGTTCTTC

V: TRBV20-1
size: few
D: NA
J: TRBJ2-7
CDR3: CSARREIYEQYF
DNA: TGCAGTGCTAGAAGGGAGATCTACGAGCAGTACTTC

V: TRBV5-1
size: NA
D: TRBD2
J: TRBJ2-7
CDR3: CASSRGLAGSYEQYF
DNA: TGCGCCAGCAGCCGGGGACTAGCGGGATCGTACGAGCAGTACTTC

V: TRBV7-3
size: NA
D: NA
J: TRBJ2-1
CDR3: CASSLNQDNEQFF
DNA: TGTGCCAGCAGCTTAAATCAGGACAATGAGCAGTTCTTC

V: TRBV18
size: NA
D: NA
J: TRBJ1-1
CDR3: CASSPYRVTMNTEAFF
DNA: TGTGCCAGCTCGCCTTACAGAGTTACAATGAACACTGAAGCTTTCTTT

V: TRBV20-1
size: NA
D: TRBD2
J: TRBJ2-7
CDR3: CSATHGLAGMEQYF
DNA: TGCAGTGCCACCCACGGGCTAGCGGGGATGGAGCAGTACTTC

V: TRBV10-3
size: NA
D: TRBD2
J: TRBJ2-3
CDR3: CAIRGSSTSGRYTDTQYF
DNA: TGTGCCATCAGGGGATCTTCGACTAGCGGGAGGTACACAGATACGCAGTATTTT

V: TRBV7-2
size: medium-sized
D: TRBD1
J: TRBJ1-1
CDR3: CASSLERTGVEAFF
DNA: TGTGCCAGCAGCTTAGAACGGACAGGGGTCGAAGCTTTCTTT

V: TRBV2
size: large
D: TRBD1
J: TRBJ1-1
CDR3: CASSERWTGVTEAFF
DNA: TGTGCCAGCAGTGAAAGGTGGACAGGGGTGACTGAAGCTTTCTTT

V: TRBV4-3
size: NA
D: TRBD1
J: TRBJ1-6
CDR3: CASSQGDREWSPLHF
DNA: TGCGCCAGCAGCCAAGGGGACAGGGAGTGGTCACCCCTCCACTTT

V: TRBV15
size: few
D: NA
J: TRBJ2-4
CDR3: CATSRDSFKNIQYF
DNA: TGTGCCACCAGCAGAGACAGTTTCAAAAACATTCAGTACTTC

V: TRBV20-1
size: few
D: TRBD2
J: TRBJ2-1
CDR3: CSAATRASGITYNEQFF
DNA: TGCAGTGCTGCCACCCGGGCTAGCGGGATTACCTACAATGAGCAGTTCTTC

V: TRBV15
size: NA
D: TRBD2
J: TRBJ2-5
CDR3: CATSGDYTQETQYF
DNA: TGTGCCACCAGCGGGGACTATACTCAAGAGACCCAGTACTTC

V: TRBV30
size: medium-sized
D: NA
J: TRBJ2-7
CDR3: CASQSGGYEQYF
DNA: TGTGCATCCCAATCGGGCGGCTACGAGCAGTACTTC

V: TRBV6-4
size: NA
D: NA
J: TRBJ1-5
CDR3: CASSGTPSSNQPQHF
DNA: TGTGCCAGCAGTGGCACACCATCTAGCAATCAGCCCCAGCATTTT

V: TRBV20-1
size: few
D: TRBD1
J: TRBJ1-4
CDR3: CSAYPTGISEKLFF
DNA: TGCAGTGCTTACCCGACAGGGATTAGTGAAAAACTGTTTTTT

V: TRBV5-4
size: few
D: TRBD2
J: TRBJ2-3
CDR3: CASSSGGGTSTDTQYF
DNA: TGTGCCAGCAGCTCCGGCGGGGGGACAAGCACAGATACGCAGTATTTT

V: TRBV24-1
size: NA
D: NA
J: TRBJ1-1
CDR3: CATSHQANTEAFF
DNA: TGTGCCACCTCACATCAGGCGAACACTGAAGCTTTCTTT

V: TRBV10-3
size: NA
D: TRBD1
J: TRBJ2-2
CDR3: CAILTGGNTGELFF
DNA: TGTGCCATCTTAACAGGGGGGAACACCGGGGAGCTGTTTTTT

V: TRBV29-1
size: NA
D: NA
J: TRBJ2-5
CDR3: CSVEPRREAQYF
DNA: TGCAGCGTTGAACCTAGGCGAGAGGCCCAGTACTTC

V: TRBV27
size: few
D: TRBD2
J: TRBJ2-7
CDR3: CASRLAGGRYEQYF
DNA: TGTGCCAGCAGGCTAGCGGGGGGAAGGTACGAGCAGTACTTC

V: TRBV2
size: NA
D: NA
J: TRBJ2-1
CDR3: CASSVYNEQFF
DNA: TGTGCCAGCAGTGTATACAATGAGCAGTTCTTC

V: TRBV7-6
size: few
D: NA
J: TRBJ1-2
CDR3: CASSFGRAGGYTF
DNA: TGTGCCAGCAGCTTCGGCCGGGCGGGTGGCTACACCTTC

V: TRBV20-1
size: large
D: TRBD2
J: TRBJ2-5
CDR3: CSALLAVEETQYF
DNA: TGCAGTGCTTTACTAGCGGTTGAAGAGACCCAGTACTTC

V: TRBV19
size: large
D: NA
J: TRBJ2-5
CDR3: CASRGRSPETQYF
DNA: TGTGCCAGTAGGGGACGGTCCCCAGAGACCCAGTACTTC

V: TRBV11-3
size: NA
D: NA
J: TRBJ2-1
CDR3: CASSLNGDYNEQFF
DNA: TGTGCCAGCAGCTTGAACGGGGACTACAATGAGCAGTTCTTC

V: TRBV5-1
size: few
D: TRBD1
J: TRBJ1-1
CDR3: CASSLGGGGNTEAFF
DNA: TGCGCCAGCAGCTTGGGAGGGGGCGGGAACACTGAAGCTTTCTTT

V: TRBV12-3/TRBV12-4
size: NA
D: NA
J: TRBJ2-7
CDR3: CASSYIGQALYEQYF
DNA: TGTGCCAGCAGTTACATCGGGCAGGCCCTCTACGAGCAGTACTTC

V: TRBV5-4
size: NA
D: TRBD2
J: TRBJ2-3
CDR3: CASRAGLGEADTQYF
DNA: TGTGCCAGCAGGGCAGGACTAGGGGAAGCAGATACGCAGTATTTT

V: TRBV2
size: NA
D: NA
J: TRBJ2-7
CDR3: CASSTGYEQYF
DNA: TGTGCCAGCAGCACAGGGTACGAGCAGTACTTC

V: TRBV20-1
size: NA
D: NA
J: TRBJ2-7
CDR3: CSALNPGGASYEQYF
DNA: TGCAGTGCTCTCAACCCCGGAGGGGCTTCCTACGAGCAGTACTTC

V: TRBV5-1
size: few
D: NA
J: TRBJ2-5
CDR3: CASSFNTQETQYF
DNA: TGCGCCAGCAGCTTCAACACCCAAGAGACCCAGTACTTC

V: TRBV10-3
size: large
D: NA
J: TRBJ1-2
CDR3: CAISESGGDNGYTF
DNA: TGTGCCATCAGTGAGTCGGGGGGGGATAACGGCTACACCTTC

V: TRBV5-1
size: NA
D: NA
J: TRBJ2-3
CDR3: CASSHRDPYSTDTQYF
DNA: TGCGCCAGCAGCCACCGGGACCCCTATAGCACAGATACGCAGTATTTT

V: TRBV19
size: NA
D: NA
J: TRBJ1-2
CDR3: CASSMIGGPTYGYTF
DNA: TGTGCCAGTAGTATGATCGGGGGCCCGACCTATGGCTACACCTTC

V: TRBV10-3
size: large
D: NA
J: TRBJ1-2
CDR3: CAISERARSDGYGYTF
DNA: TGTGCCATCAGTGAGAGAGCCAGGTCCGACGGTTATGGCTACACCTTC

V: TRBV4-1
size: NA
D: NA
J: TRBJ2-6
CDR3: CASSQEQTTGANVLTF
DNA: TGCGCCAGCAGCCAAGAACAGACGACTGGGGCCAACGTCCTGACTTTC

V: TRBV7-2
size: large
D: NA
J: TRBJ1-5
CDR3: CASSIYNQPQHF
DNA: TGTGCCAGCAGCATTTACAATCAGCCCCAGCATTTT

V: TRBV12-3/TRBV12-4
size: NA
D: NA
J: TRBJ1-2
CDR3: CASSSQRPLIYGYTF
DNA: TGTGCCAGCAGTTCACAGAGACCCTTGATCTATGGCTACACCTTC

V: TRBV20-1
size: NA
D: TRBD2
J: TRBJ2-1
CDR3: CSARDQLAGDYNEQFF
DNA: TGCAGTGCTAGAGATCAGCTAGCGGGAGACTACAATGAGCAGTTCTTC

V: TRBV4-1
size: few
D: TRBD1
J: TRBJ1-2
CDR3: CASSQGTGDYGYTF
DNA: TGCGCCAGCAGCCAAGGCACAGGGGACTATGGCTACACCTTC

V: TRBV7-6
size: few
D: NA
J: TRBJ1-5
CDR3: CASSLGQGLGNQPQHF
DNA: TGTGCCAGCAGCTTAGGTCAGGGTCTGGGCAATCAGCCCCAGCATTTT

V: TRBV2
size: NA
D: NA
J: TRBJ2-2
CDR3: CASSAGVTGFAGELFF
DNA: TGTGCCAGCAGTGCTGGGGTTACGGGGTTTGCCGGGGAGCTGTTTTTT

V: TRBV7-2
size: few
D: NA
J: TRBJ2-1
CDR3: CASNSPIREGEQFF
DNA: TGTGCCAGCAACAGCCCCATACGCGAAGGTGAGCAGTTCTTC

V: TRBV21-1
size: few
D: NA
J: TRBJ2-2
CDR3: CASSKGGGLTNTGELFF
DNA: TGTGCCAGCAGCAAAGGCGGGGGACTTACGAACACCGGGGAGCTGTTTTTT